Below, 17 T cell receptor beta chains from the same sample are listed, as sequenced in a study of blood T cell repertoires in COVID-19. Clones were sequenced by immunoSEQ multiplex PCR, and TCRdb holds only the in-frame ones, with some missing. The profile covers roughly 200,000 clones, with around 81% appearing a single time and 8% to 13% taken by the ten largest. The sample consisted of peripheral blood. These receptors all stem from a woman aged 40 to 50 with COVID-19, enrolled during active disease.

The chain uses TRBV28 and TRBJ2-1; 14 nucleotides match TRBD2. The CDR3 totals 19 residues. Losses at the gene ends were 5 bases for V and 3 bases for J; bases not matched to a gene: 12. The germline V gene has CDR1 MDHEN and CDR2 SYDVKM. CDR3 coding DNA: TGTGCCAGCAGTATGATGGGACTAGCGGGAGCTGAAGGCTACAATGAGCAGTTCTTC. Its protein product is CASSMMGLAGAEGYNEQFF.

V and J are TRBV11-3 and TRBJ1-2, with 7 positions matching TRBD1. CDR1 is SGHNT and CDR2 is YENEEA in the germline V gene. V was clipped by 3 bases and J by 7 bases; unmatched bases: 5. The length of the CDR3 is 13 residues. Here the CDR3 reads CASSFRDRVGYTF. CDR3 bases: TGTGCCAGCAGCTTCCGCGACAGGGTTGGCTACACCTTC.

This clone was counted a few times. The chain recombines TRBV21-1 with TRBJ1-6. TRBV21-1 represents a pseudogene. The CDR3 is 16 amino acids. Here the CDR3 reads CASSKGRQAGRSPLHF. In nucleotides, the CDR3 is TGTGCCAGCAGCAAAGGCCGGCAGGCGGGACGCTCACCCCTCCACTTT.

This chain joins TRBV5-4 and TRBJ2-5; 7 positions match TRBD1. V shed 4 bases, J shed 1 base, and the junction held 4 bases outside the gene matches. There are 14 residues in the CDR3. Germline CDR1 and CDR2: SGHNT and YYREEE (reference sequence). The CDR3 spells CASSRRTGQETQYF. For the CDR3, the DNA is TGTGCCAGCAGCCGGAGGACAGGCCAAGAGACCCAGTACTTC.

The chain links TRBV27 to TRBJ1-3; D is possibly TRBD1 (6 bases). The V and J ends lost 2 bases and 5 bases respectively, with 31 bases between them. Germline V lookup: CDR1 MNHEY, CDR2 SMNVEV (reference sequence). The CDR3 has 21 residues. CDR3 residues: CASSLKPWSVKGHKSRNTIYF. The CDR3 region has the DNA TGTGCCAGCAGTTTAAAACCCTGGTCCGTAAAGGGACATAAATCGAGAAACACCATATATTTT.

This sequence joins TRBV5-8 and TRBJ1-1; 9 positions agree with TRBD1. CDR1 SGHTS and CDR2 YDEGEE come from the germline V gene. The CDR3 has 12 residues. The V gene end was trimmed by 5 bases and the J gene end by 11 bases; junction bases not matched to a gene: 7. The CDR3 protein is CASRGQDRGAFF. The CDR3, as DNA: TGTGCCAGCAGGGGACAGGACAGGGGCGCTTTCTTT.

The V gene is TRBV28, the J gene TRBJ1-6, with 7 bases that match TRBD1. CDR1 is MDHEN, CDR2 SYDVKM, per germline. CDR3 length equals 16 residues. J was trimmed by 6 bases and V by 6 bases; bases with no gene match: 11. The CDR3: CASRRQGVSRNSPLHF. DNA of the CDR3: TGTGCCAGCAGGCGTCAGGGGGTCTCACGTAATTCACCCCTCCACTTT.

J is TRBJ2-1 and V is TRBV6-5; 11 positions agree with TRBD1. The CDR3 is 14 residues long. The germline CDR1 and CDR2 sequences are MNHEY and SVGAGI. V was clipped by 6 bases and J by 6 bases; unmatched bases: 4. The CDR3 DNA is TGTGCCAGCAGGGGGGACAGGGGGACCAATGAGCAGTTCTTC. Amino acid sequence: CASRGDRGTNEQFF.

The chain employs TRBV19 and TRBJ1-5; D call uncertain. V lost 10 bases and J lost 1, with 17 bases in between. The germline CDR1 and CDR2 sequences are LNHDA and SQIVND (reference sequence). The CDR3 consists of 15 residues. CDR3 protein: CATGYTSGSNQPQHF. CDR3 DNA: TGTGCCACCGGTTACACCTCAGGAAGCAATCAGCCCCAGCATTTT.

This rearrangement joins TRBV4-2 to TRBJ1-5, with D tentatively TRBD1 (6 bases). V lost 0 bases and J lost 4, with 10 bases in between. This CDR3 is 15 amino acids long. Germline V gives CDR1 LGHNA, CDR2 YNFKEQ. CDR3 in DNA: TGTGCCAGCAGCCAAGATCAACAGGGAAATCAGCCCCAGCATTTT. Translated: CASSQDQQGNQPQHF.

The rearrangement joins TRBV11-2 to TRBJ2-1; 9 bases agree with TRBD1. V was pared by 3 bases and J by 4 bases, with 16 bases of the junction left unmatched. The CDR3 is made up of 19 amino acids. Germline V gene data show CDR1 as SGHAT and CDR2 as FQNNGV. The CDR3 spells CASSLVGTGRLGAYNEQFF. The CDR3, as DNA: TGTGCCAGCAGCTTGGTCGGGACAGGGAGGTTAGGGGCGTACAATGAGCAGTTCTTC.

The rearrangement uses TRBV5-4 and TRBJ1-1, with 7 bases lining up with TRBD1. Germline trimming cut 4 bases from V and 2 bases from J; bases unmatched to any gene: 5. Per germline, CDR1 SGHNT and CDR2 YYREEE (reference sequence). The CDR3 contains 14 residues. The CDR3 DNA reads as TGTGCCAGCAGCCCCCAGGGGGTAAACACTGAAGCTTTCTTT. It specifies CASSPQGVNTEAFF.

This rearrangement joins TRBV19 to TRBJ2-7; D remains unclear. Trimming shortened V by 6 bases and J by 3 bases, and 12 bases separated the two germline ends. CDR3 size: 13 residues. CDR1 is LNHDA and CDR2 is SQIVND in the germline V gene (reference sequence). DNA of the CDR3: TGTGCCAGTAGGCATGGTTCGGGCTACGAGCAGTACTTC. Residues: CASRHGSGYEQYF.

J is TRBJ2-2 and V is TRBV5-3; D uncertain. TRBV5-3 is marked as an open reading frame, function uncertain. V dropped 2 bases and J dropped 5 bases, with 25 bases sitting between them. The CDR3 totals 19 residues. CDR3 nucleotide sequence: TGTGCCAGAAGCTTTGGGCAGGTAGTGCGACGTGAAGCAACCGGGGAGCTGTTTTTT. Translating gives CARSFGQVVRREATGELFF.

Comments on this clone: At one of its ends the junction is not consistent with the germline gene, which may arise from a read error. The chain joins TRBV25-1 to TRBJ2-2, with D tentatively TRBD1 (5 bases). The germline gives CDR1 MGHDK, CDR2 SYGVNS. The CDR3 covers 15 residues. CDR3 coding DNA: TGTGCTAGCAGTGAAGGTATAGGGGACACCGGGGAGCTGTTTTTT. This codes for CASSEGIGDTGELFF.

The chain uses TRBV24-1 and TRBJ2-5, with D perhaps TRBD2 (6 bases). V was shortened by 0 bases and J by 0 bases, with 7 bases between the two germline ends. Germline V gives CDR1 KGHDR, CDR2 SFDVKD. This CDR3 is built from 15 residues. The CDR3 sequence: CATSDLGGDQETQYF. The CDR3, as DNA: TGTGCCACCAGTGATTTGGGAGGGGACCAAGAGACCCAGTACTTC.

The chain links TRBV15 to TRBJ2-7; D not resolved. CDR3 length: 15 amino acids. CDR1 LNHNV and CDR2 YYDKDF come from the germline V gene (reference sequence). V lost 6 bases and J 3 bases, leaving 18 bases between the germline ends. The CDR3 nucleotides are TGTGCCACCAGATTTTCCCCGGAGCGTTACTACGAGCAGTACTTC. It codes for CATRFSPERYYEQYF.